This TCR beta chain was sequenced in a study of blood T cell repertoires in COVID-19. Study-wide context: Samples representing acute and convalescent COVID-19 were sourced from the United States, Italy and Spain. In each case, the material was cDNA or gDNA derived from T cells, B-cell-depleted T cells, or PBMCs.

Trimming shortened V by 5 bases and J by 0 bases, and 11 bases separated the two germline ends. The CDR3 contains 15 residues. Per germline, CDR1 SGHAT and CDR2 FQNNGV. Authors' analysis steps: From reference gene primer amplification, estimates of nucleated cell counts were derived. Sequenced by immunoSEQ multiplex PCR; TCRdb stores in-frame clones only, minus some. V and J calls and clone size are those listed in that table; D and trimming were worked out from the DNA. Of under 200,000 clones in the sample, roughly four fifths were seen once. The sequence came from a human donor in a cohort sampled during active COVID-19. The genes are TRBV11-2 and TRBJ1-3, with D hard to call. Sequenced sample: peripheral blood. The CDR3 DNA sequence: TGTGCCAGCAGCCGCCAGACTCACTCTGGAAACACCATATATTTT. It translates to CASSRQTHSGNTIYF.